Sequencing of this TCR beta chain was carried out in a study of CD8 T cells in Susac syndrome. RNA amounts of about 0.5 to 1 ug underwent reverse transcription with random hexamers. The immunoSEQ assay covered 54 Vbeta and 13 Jbeta segments for CDR3. TCRdb reprocessed the immunoSEQ multiplex PCR reads via MiXCR and lists one record per CDR3 protein. This sample has around 180,000 distinct CDR3 sequences; around 96% occur once, and the top ten carry less than 0.2%. Negative isolation yielded CD8+ and CD4+ T cells; FACS enriched TEMRA cells. Looked up from germline, CDR1 is DFQATT and CDR2 is SNEGSKA (reference sequence). This CDR3 is built from 17 residues. V lost 0 bases, J lost 12 bases, and 16 bases stayed unmatched.

The sample was CD8+ T cells from PBMCs. This receptor was identified in a human donor with multiple sclerosis. V gene TRBV20-1 combines with J gene TRBJ2-1, with TRBD2 identical over 11 bases. Written as DNA, the CDR3 is TGCAGTGCTAGAGATCTCGTGCTAGCGGGAGGTAGGGAGGTGCAGTTCTTC. Translating it yields CSARDLVLAGGREVQFF.